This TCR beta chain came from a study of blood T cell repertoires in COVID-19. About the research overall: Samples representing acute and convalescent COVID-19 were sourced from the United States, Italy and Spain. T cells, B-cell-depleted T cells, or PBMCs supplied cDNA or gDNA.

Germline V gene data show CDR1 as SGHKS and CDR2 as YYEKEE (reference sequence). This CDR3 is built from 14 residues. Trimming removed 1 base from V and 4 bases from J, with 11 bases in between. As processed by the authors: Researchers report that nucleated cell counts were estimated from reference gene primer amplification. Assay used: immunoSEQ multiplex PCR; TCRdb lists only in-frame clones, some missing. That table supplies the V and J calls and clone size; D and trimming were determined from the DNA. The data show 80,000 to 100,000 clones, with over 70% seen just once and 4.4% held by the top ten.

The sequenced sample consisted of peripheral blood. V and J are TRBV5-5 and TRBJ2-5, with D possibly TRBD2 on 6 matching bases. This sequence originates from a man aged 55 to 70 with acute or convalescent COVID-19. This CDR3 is CASSLNRGGETQYF. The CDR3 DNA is TGTGCCAGCAGCTTGAATAGGGGAGGAGAGACCCAGTACTTC.